This T cell receptor (beta chain) appears in the sequencing data of a study of technical replicates of blood from a few donors. V trimming: 5 bases; J trimming: 1 base; junction bases outside the gene matches: 3. Per germline, CDR1 SGHVS and CDR2 FQNEAQ. This CDR3 contains 14 residues. Method: immunoSEQ multiplex PCR; TCRdb's copy keeps in-frame clones and lacks some. The data contain 70,000 or so clones, 98% of them singletons. This chain joins TRBV7-8 and TRBJ2-7, with TRBD1 matching 9 bases. Sequenced material: T cells isolated from PBMCs. This clonotype was sampled from a human donor in good health. The CDR3 sequence is CASSGTGRSYEQYF. CDR3 in DNA: TGTGCCAGCAGCGGGACAGGGCGTTCCTACGAGCAGTACTTC. Supplemented by reference TRBV7-8 and TRBJ2-7, the full variable domain reads GAGVSQSPRYKVAKRGQDVALRCDPISGHVSLFWYQQALGQGPEFLTYFQNEAQLDKSGLPSDRFFAERPEGSVSTLKIQRTQQEDSAVYLCASSGTGRSYEQYFGPGTRLTVT.